The rows below give T cell receptor beta chains drawn from one sample of a study of graft-versus-host responses after intestinal transplantation. Assay: immunoSEQ multiplex PCR; the TCRdb copy retains only in-frame clones and omits some. The sample records roughly 98,000 clones, just under 95% being singletons. These receptors have no known antigen. This material consisted of unstimulated CD8+ T cells sorted from spleen or lymph node cells, taken before transplant. These TCRs come from a human donor who was the organ donor for an intestinal transplant. Both conserved end residues are part of each CDR3. The D gene is left open where the match is weak. Rows may omit the clone size; those that give it use once, few, many or a size class.

D,length,size,V,J,CDR3,DNA
TRBD2,17,.,TRBV2,TRBJ2-3,CASRTHFRDYKSDTQYF,TGTGCCAGCAGAACCCACTTCCGGGACTACAAGTCAGATACGCAGTATTTT
.,15,.,TRBV27,TRBJ2-7,CATKAGSRTSYEQYF,TGTGCCACCAAAGCCGGGAGCCGTACCTCCTACGAGCAGTACTTC
.,15,.,TRBV9,TRBJ1-2,CASSATIRGDYGYTF,TGTGCCAGCAGCGCAACAATCAGGGGCGACTATGGCTACACCTTC
.,17,.,TRBV15,TRBJ2-1,CATRGRVRLVSGDEQFF,TGTGCCACCCGGGGCAGGGTCCGGTTAGTTAGCGGTGATGAGCAGTTCTTC
TRBD1,14,.,TRBV9,TRBJ2-1,CASNRGQVDHEQFF,TGTGCCTCAAACCGGGGACAGGTGGACCATGAGCAGTTCTTC
TRBD2,17,.,TRBV19,TRBJ2-2,CASILEAGRSEAGELFF,TGTGCCAGTATCCTCGAGGCCGGGAGGTCAGAGGCCGGGGAGCTGTTTTTT
TRBD1,15,few,TRBV6-5,TRBJ1-5,CASSLGQGLSQPQHF,TGTGCCAGCAGTCTTGGACAGGGTTTAAGTCAGCCCCAGCATTTT
.,13,.,TRBV27,TRBJ2-7,CASSAISGYEQYF,TGTGCCAGCAGTGCGATTTCCGGTTACGAGCAGTACTTC
TRBD2,17,.,TRBV16,TRBJ2-5,CASSQSPLGRAYETQYF,TGTGCCAGCAGCCAATCGCCCCTCGGGAGGGCCTATGAGACCCAGTACTTC
.,13,.,TRBV13,TRBJ1-1,CASSYETGTEAFF,TGTGCCAGCAGTTATGAGACGGGCACTGAAGCTTTCTTT
.,15,.,TRBV5-5,TRBJ1-2,CASSDPDFRPYGYTF,TGTGCCAGCAGCGACCCGGACTTCAGGCCCTATGGCTACACCTTC
.,16,.,TRBV4-1,TRBJ1-2,CASSQDLTASSYGYTF,TGCGCCAGCAGCCAAGATCTGACAGCTTCTAGCTATGGCTACACCTTC
TRBD2,14,.,TRBV12-5,TRBJ2-3,CASGSGSSGDTQYF,TGTGCTAGTGGCAGCGGGAGTTCTGGAGATACGCAGTATTTT
.,12,.,TRBV13,TRBJ2-1,CASSFGGNEQFF,TGTGCCAGCAGCTTCGGTGGCAATGAGCAGTTCTTC
.,14,.,TRBV27,TRBJ2-1,CASSTPLQGNEQFF,TGTGCCAGCAGTACGCCGCTTCAGGGAAATGAGCAGTTCTTC
.,17,.,TRBV7-8,TRBJ1-2,CASSLFAKSVLRRGYTF,TGTGCCAGCAGCTTATTTGCTAAATCGGTTTTGCGTCGCGGCTACACCTTC
TRBD2,16,.,TRBV7-3,TRBJ2-5,CASSHRLAGGQETQYF,TGTGCCAGCAGCCACCGACTAGCGGGGGGGCAAGAGACCCAGTACTTC
.,13,.,TRBV19,TRBJ2-7,CASSTQGSYEQYF,TGTGCCAGTAGTACCCAGGGCTCCTACGAGCAGTACTTC
TRBD1,13,.,TRBV7-9,TRBJ1-4,CASSGTGDEKLFF,TGTGCCAGCTCCGGGACAGGGGATGAAAAACTGTTTTTT
.,14,.,TRBV19,TRBJ1-4,CASSIYFPPEKLFF,TGTGCCAGTAGTATATACTTTCCTCCTGAAAAACTGTTTTTT
TRBD1,15,once,TRBV27,TRBJ2-7,CASSPRTGFPYEQYF,TGTGCCAGCAGTCCCCGGACAGGGTTCCCCTACGAGCAGTACTTC
.,16,.,TRBV7-3,TRBJ2-3,CASSLMVSRLTDTQYF,TGTGCCAGCAGCTTAATGGTGTCTAGGCTCACAGATACGCAGTATTTT
TRBD1,13,.,TRBV27,TRBJ1-1,CASRDRLNTEAFF,TGTGCCAGCCGGGACAGGTTGAACACTGAAGCTTTCTTT
TRBD2,17,.,TRBV11-3,TRBJ2-4,CASSIMGLAGGLNIQYF,TGTGCCAGCAGCATCATGGGACTAGCGGGGGGGCTAAACATTCAGTACTTC
.,13,.,TRBV19,TRBJ2-2,CASSVRLQGELFF,TGTGCCAGTAGTGTCAGACTCCAAGGGGAGCTGTTTTTT
.,13,.,TRBV9,TRBJ1-5,CASSSGLGQPQHF,TGTGCCAGCAGCTCAGGGTTGGGGCAGCCCCAGCATTTT
.,10,.,TRBV29-1,TRBJ2-1,CSAGDGEQFF,TGCAGCGCCGGAGATGGTGAGCAGTTCTTC